One sample yielded the 25 T cell receptor beta chains listed below, sequenced in a study of T cell responses to AZD1222 COVID-19 vaccine. TCRdb's copy holds only in-frame clones and misses some; the assay was immunoSEQ multiplex PCR. The sample lists 99,000 or so clones; 88% were seen once. The sequenced sample was peripheral blood, obtained on day 0 of AZD1222 vaccination. All receptors come from an adult in good health.

The gene calls are TRBV27 and TRBJ2-7; D is unresolved. The CDR3 has 13 amino acids. Between the trimmed V and J ends, which lost 0 bases and 3 bases, there was a span of 6 bases. Germline lookup yields CDR1 MNHEY and CDR2 SMNVEV (reference sequence). CDR3 in amino acids: CASSLSPGYEQYF. The CDR3 DNA is TGTGCCAGCAGTTTATCCCCTGGCTACGAGCAGTACTTC.

The V and J genes are TRBV19 and TRBJ1-5; D is unclear. The CDR3 consists of 12 residues. V lost 3 bases and J 4 bases, leaving 4 bases between the germline ends. CDR1 and CDR2 (germline): LNHDA, SQIVND (reference sequence). In nucleotides, the CDR3 is TGTGCCAGTAGTATGGTGAATCAGCCCCAGCATTTT. Translating it yields CASSMVNQPQHF.

The CDR3 sequence is CASSFRDILYNEQFF. The CDR3 bases are TGTGCCAGCAGCTTCCGGGACATTCTCTACAATGAGCAGTTCTTC. The chain has TRBV11-2 and TRBJ2-1, with a possible D match to TRBD1 (6 bases). There are 15 residues in the CDR3. CDR1 is SGHAT and CDR2 is FQNNGV in the germline V gene. Trimming stripped 3 bases from V and 3 bases from J, with 12 bases between.

The V call is TRBV6-2 or TRBV6-3, the J call TRBJ1-1; no firm D call. This CDR3 contains 14 residues. The germline V and J ends were trimmed by 6 bases and 3 bases, with 14 bases remaining between them. Germline CDR1 reads MNHEY; CDR2 reads SVGEGT. CDR3 amino acids: CASSLSSFDTEAFF. The CDR3 region has the DNA TGTGCCAGCAGCCTCTCTTCTTTCGACACTGAAGCTTTCTTT.

Worth noting for this clone: The sample holds other DNA sequences that translate to the same CDR3. The rearrangement joins TRBV18 to TRBJ2-5, with D hard to call. CDR1 is KGHSH and CDR2 is LQKENI in the germline V gene. The length of the CDR3 is 13 residues. V shed 2 bases and J shed 2 bases, with 6 bases lying between them. The CDR3 DNA follows: TGTGCCAGCTCACCAGCCGGGCAAGAGACCCAGTACTTC. Its translation: CASSPAGQETQYF.

The genes are TRBV6-2 or TRBV6-3 and TRBJ2-3; 9 nucleotides agree with TRBD1. The CDR3 has 16 residues. Trimming cost V 3 bases and J 2 bases; bases outside gene matches: 6. The V gene's germline CDR1 is MNHEY and CDR2 SVGEGT. The DNA for the CDR3 is TGTGCCAGCAGTTATCCGGGGACAGGGATCACAGATACGCAGTATTTT. Amino acids: CASSYPGTGITDTQYF.

The CDR3 spells CASSLEETDEKLFF. As DNA, the CDR3 is TGTGCCAGCAGCTTGGAGGAGACCGATGAAAAACTGTTTTTT. The V gene is TRBV5-5, the J gene TRBJ1-4, with no clear D. The CDR3 totals 14 residues. From germline, CDR1 is SGHKS and CDR2 YYEKEE (reference sequence). V dropped 0 bases and J dropped 6 bases, with 9 bases sitting between them.

The chain has TRBV28 and TRBJ2-7; tentative D call: TRBD2 (6 bases). The V and J ends lost 2 bases and 0 bases respectively, with 14 bases between them. The CDR3 sequence is 16 residues long. CDR1 is MDHEN, CDR2 SYDVKM, per germline. CDR3 DNA: TGTGCCAGCAGTTTAGCGGGAATCCCCGCCTCCTACGAGCAGTACTTC. Encoded protein: CASSLAGIPASYEQYF.

The V call is TRBV3-1 (or the pseudogene TRBV3-2), the J call TRBJ1-5, with D unclear. V was trimmed by 4 bases and J by 5 bases, leaving 12 bases between them. Looked up from germline, CDR1 is LGHDT and CDR2 is YNNKEL (reference sequence). The CDR3 is 14 residues long. In DNA, the CDR3 is TGTGCCAGCAGCCGCTCCTCGGATTATCAGCCCCAGCATTTT. Translation gives CASSRSSDYQPQHF.

The chain joins TRBV5-8 to TRBJ2-1; D perhaps matches TRBD1 (6 bases). The CDR3 is made up of 13 amino acids. CDR1 is SGHTS, CDR2 YDEGEE, per germline. Trimming removed 3 bases at V and 10 bases at J, with 14 bases between. The CDR3 reads CASSSRDKEEQFF. For the CDR3, the DNA is TGTGCCAGCAGCTCCCGGGACAAAGAAGAGCAGTTCTTC.

This sequence joins TRBV14 and TRBJ2-1; possibly TRBD2 for D (5 bases). Germline values: CDR1 SGHDN, CDR2 FVKESK. This CDR3 spans 19 amino acids. V was pared by 4 bases and J by 4 bases, with 26 bases between. The CDR3 DNA reads as TGTGCCAGCAGCCTCCGGGCCATGGATCCGGGGTCCAAATACAATGAGCAGTTCTTC. It specifies CASSLRAMDPGSKYNEQFF.

This chain links TRBV5-1 with TRBJ1-1; unclear D gene. V was pared by 0 bases and J by 1 base, with 7 bases between. CDR1 SGHRS and CDR2 YFSETQ come from the germline V gene. CDR3 size: 14 residues. The CDR3 region is CASSLVAQNTEAFF. In DNA, the CDR3 is TGCGCCAGCAGCTTGGTGGCACAGAACACTGAAGCTTTCTTT.

The chain combines TRBV7-3 with TRBJ2-1, with D perhaps TRBD2 (6 bases). The CDR3 is 14 amino acids. The V and J ends lost 4 bases and 4 bases respectively, with 11 bases between them. The germline CDR1 and CDR2 sequences are SGHTA and FQGTGA. CDR3 coding DNA: TGTGCCAGCAGCTCACCGGGACTGTACAATGAGCAGTTCTTC. This codes for CASSSPGLYNEQFF.

The gene calls are TRBV30 and TRBJ1-5, with no clear D. V was pared by 3 bases and J by 6 bases, with 12 bases between. This CDR3 region has 13 residues. Looked up from germline, CDR1 is GTSNPN and CDR2 is SVGIG (reference sequence). The CDR3 protein is CAWSVEVGQPQHF. The DNA for the CDR3 is TGTGCCTGGAGCGTGGAGGTGGGTCAGCCCCAGCATTTT.

The V call is TRBV29-1, the J call TRBJ1-6; tentatively, D is TRBD1 (6 bases). The V end was cut by 5 bases, the J end by 3 bases, with 8 bases between. The CDR3 runs to 13 residues. Germline V lookup: CDR1 SQVTM, CDR2 ANQGSEA. CDR3 sequence reads: CSVRTDYNSPLHF. The CDR3 nucleotides are TGCAGCGTTAGGACAGACTATAATTCACCCCTCCACTTT.

The J gene is TRBJ1-4, the V gene TRBV3-1 (or the pseudogene TRBV3-2); D might be TRBD1 (6 bases). The V end lost 4 bases, the J end lost 8 bases, and 8 bases lay between the germline ends. The CDR3 extends over 12 amino acids. Germline lookup yields CDR1 LGHDT and CDR2 YNNKEL (reference sequence). The CDR3 DNA reads TGTGCCAGCAGCCGGACAGTAGAAAAACTGTTTTTT. This encodes CASSRTVEKLFF.

This chain uses TRBV27 with TRBJ2-1; the match to TRBD2 covers 14 bases. With 0 bases clipped from V and 4 bases from J, the junction kept 8 bases outside the gene matches. The CDR3 runs 19 residues. Germline assignment: CDR1 MNHEY and CDR2 SMNVEV (reference sequence). CDR3 sequence: CASSLSTPGLAGVYNEQFF. As DNA, the CDR3 is TGTGCCAGCAGTTTATCGACCCCGGGACTAGCGGGAGTATACAATGAGCAGTTCTTC.

The chain recombines TRBV11-2 with TRBJ2-7; D possibly corresponds to TRBD2 (5 bases). The CDR3 covers 12 residues. The V end lost 6 bases, the J end lost 7 bases, and 13 bases lay between the germline ends. Germline V gene sequence: CDR1 SGHAT, CDR2 FQNNGV. For the CDR3, the DNA is TGTGCCAGCAGAGCCGGGAAGAGGGAGCAGTACTTC. It translates to CASRAGKREQYF.

The genes are TRBV3-1 (or the pseudogene TRBV3-2) and TRBJ1-6, with D perhaps TRBD1 (5 bases). The CDR3 is 13 residues long. Trimming stripped 6 bases from V and 10 bases from J, with 13 bases between. Per the germline V gene, CDR1 is LGHDT and CDR2 is YNNKEL (reference sequence). CDR3 nucleotide sequence: TGTGCCAGCAGTGGGGCCTCGCCATCACCCCTCCACTTT. It is translated as CASSGASPSPLHF.

Here the CDR3 DNA reads TGTGCCAGCAGCCCCCTTTCAGGAAACCCCGGGGAGCTGTTTTTT. This translates into CASSPLSGNPGELFF. The J gene is TRBJ2-2, the V gene TRBV27; D uncertain. Trimming removed 6 bases at V and 6 bases at J, with 17 bases between. The CDR3 consists of 15 residues. CDR1 and CDR2 from the germline V gene are MNHEY and SMNVEV (reference sequence).

The chain combines TRBV5-1 with TRBJ1-1; possibly TRBD1 for D (5 bases). Germline V gene sequence: CDR1 SGHRS, CDR2 YFSETQ. The V gene lost 4 bases and the J gene lost 1 base, with 14 bases spanning the gap. The CDR3 has 15 amino acids. The chain's CDR3 is CASSALGHSNTEAFF. The CDR3 DNA sequence: TGCGCCAGCAGCGCTCTCGGACACTCGAACACTGAAGCTTTCTTT.

In its sample, this clone was seen once. V and J are TRBV9 and TRBJ2-4; either TRBD1 or TRBD2 may fit D (6 bases each). The germline V gene has CDR1 SGDLS and CDR2 YYNGEE. Between the trimmed V and J ends, which lost 0 bases and 8 bases, there was a span of 12 bases. The CDR3 consists of 14 residues. CDR3: CASSVVGGGDIQYF. In nucleotides, the CDR3 is TGTGCCAGCAGCGTAGTAGGGGGAGGAGACATTCAGTACTTC. Full variable domain (rest looked up from reference TRBV9 and TRBJ2-4): DSGVTQTPKHLITATGQRVTLRCSPRSGDLSVYWYQQSLDQGLQFLIQYYNGEERAKGNILERFSAQQFPDLHSELNLSSLELGDSALYFCASSVVGGGDIQYFGAGTRLSVL.

The chain employs TRBV3-1 (or the pseudogene TRBV3-2) and TRBJ1-6; no clear D gene. There are 13 residues in the CDR3. Germline V gene lookup returns CDR1 LGHDT and CDR2 YNNKEL (reference sequence). The V and J ends lost 5 bases and 9 bases respectively, with 11 bases between them. The CDR3 DNA reads as TGTGCCAGCAGCAAGACCCTAATTTCACCCCTCCACTTT. Encoded protein: CASSKTLISPLHF.

The CDR3 DNA follows: TGTGCCAGCAGCCATTATAGGGGAGGCAATGAGCAGTTCTTC. This gives the protein CASSHYRGGNEQFF. V is TRBV3-1 (or the pseudogene TRBV3-2) and J is TRBJ2-1; weak D call: TRBD2 (6 bases). CDR3 size: 14 residues. Germline loops: CDR1 LGHDT, CDR2 YNNKEL (reference sequence). Trimming shortened V by 3 bases and J by 6 bases, and 12 bases separated the two germline ends.

The CDR3 reads CASSVGVPTDTQYF. CDR3 nucleotides: TGTGCCAGCAGTGTGGGAGTCCCGACAGATACGCAGTATTTT. This chain links TRBV25-1 with TRBJ2-3; perhaps TRBD2 as D (5 bases). Germline V gene sequence: CDR1 MGHDK, CDR2 SYGVNS. The length of the CDR3 is 14 residues. Trimming removed 4 bases at V and 3 bases at J, with 11 bases between.